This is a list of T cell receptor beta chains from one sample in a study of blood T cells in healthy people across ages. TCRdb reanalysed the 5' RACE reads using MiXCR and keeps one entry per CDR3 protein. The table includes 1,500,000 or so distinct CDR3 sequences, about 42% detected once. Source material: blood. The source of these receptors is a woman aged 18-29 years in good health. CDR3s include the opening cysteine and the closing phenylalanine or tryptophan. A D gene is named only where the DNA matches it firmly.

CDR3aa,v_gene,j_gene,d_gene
CASSIYRGNGYTF,TRBV7-2,TRBJ1-2,TRBD1
CATSVSGTGFCNEQFF,TRBV24-1,TRBJ2-1,TRBD1
CSAGGYQPQHF,TRBV20-1,TRBJ1-5,.
CASGTSGWEQFF,TRBV12-3/TRBV12-4,TRBJ2-1,TRBD2
CSVVRTGLYNEQFF,TRBV29-1,TRBJ2-1,TRBD1
CASSYGLAGGPSYNEQFF,TRBV6-2/TRBV6-3,TRBJ2-1,TRBD2
CASSVDWLAVQETQYF,TRBV9,TRBJ2-5,TRBD2
CASSLAGRFDTEAFF,TRBV5-6,TRBJ1-1,.
CASSLNDRGHYGYTF,TRBV7-2,TRBJ1-2,TRBD1
CASSAGPNEKLFF,TRBV7-2,TRBJ1-4,.
CASRTGTPSYNEQFF,TRBV12-3/TRBV12-4,TRBJ2-1,.
CASSVGRDRVEQETQYF,TRBV9,TRBJ2-5,TRBD1
CSASSGGGYGYTF,TRBV20-1,TRBJ1-2,.
CASSYAGRGTDTQYF,TRBV6-6,TRBJ2-3,.
CASSINQETQFF,TRBV7-9,TRBJ2-1,.
CASSSGQSSNQPQHF,TRBV6-6,TRBJ1-5,.
CASSYGQSNYGYTF,TRBV6-5,TRBJ1-2,.
CAINSYPGTGGRGEAFF,TRBV10-3,TRBJ1-1,TRBD1
CSARDRTSGRSTQYF,TRBV20-1,TRBJ2-3,TRBD2
CASRPSGSQETQYF,TRBV28,TRBJ2-5,.
CASSPIIKANTEAFF,TRBV27,TRBJ1-1,.
CASRLPGVDYGYTF,TRBV7-2,TRBJ1-2,.
CSARASPGLAGPPDTQYF,TRBV20-1,TRBJ2-3,TRBD2
CASSQDRNTGQPQHF,TRBV4-3,TRBJ1-5,.
CASSPTGRLEQYF,TRBV5-4,TRBJ2-7,.
CASSKPRSISESGTDTQYF,TRBV21-1,TRBJ2-3,.
CSARDRATNEKLFF,TRBV20-1,TRBJ1-4,.
CASSPTPRQGHYGYTF,TRBV7-2,TRBJ1-2,.
CASSTRTVLDTEAFF,TRBV7-8,TRBJ1-1,.
CASSLEGTGRDEQFF,TRBV7-9,TRBJ2-1,.
CASSLSGAEQFF,TRBV7-2,TRBJ2-1,TRBD2
CASSPIRSGELFF,TRBV7-2,TRBJ2-2,.
CAGTVRNEKLFF,TRBV30,TRBJ1-4,.
CAISERTEYEQYF,TRBV10-3,TRBJ2-7,.
CAISEIGDHAFF,TRBV10-3,TRBJ1-1,.
CASSGVLSYEQYF,TRBV18,TRBJ2-7,.
CASSLRGGKGTQYF,TRBV27,TRBJ2-5,.
CASSTQGTNEKLFF,TRBV6-6,TRBJ1-4,.
CASSLQLAVYNEQFF,TRBV12-3/TRBV12-4,TRBJ2-1,TRBD2
CASSDRDRGFQGTQYF,TRBV6-1,TRBJ2-5,TRBD1
CASSPRPGLAYGTDTQYF,TRBV23-1,TRBJ2-3,TRBD2
CASSYLNQETQYF,TRBV6-6,TRBJ2-5,.
CASKGFFTDTQYF,TRBV7-8,TRBJ2-3,.
CASSLAPGPTTQYF,TRBV11-2,TRBJ2-5,.
CASTPQGGENEKLFF,TRBV2,TRBJ1-4,TRBD1
CASRPRTGGQTEAFF,TRBV6-5,TRBJ1-1,TRBD1
CASSKRGGRYSNQPQHF,TRBV21-1,TRBJ1-5,.
CASSQGQGDTEAFF,TRBV4-3,TRBJ1-1,TRBD1
CAISEATGETQYF,TRBV10-3,TRBJ2-5,.
CSGGASGLHNEQFF,TRBV29-1,TRBJ2-1,.
CASSQRTGKNYGYTF,TRBV9,TRBJ1-2,TRBD1
CASRTGGFGEKLFF,TRBV6-5,TRBJ1-4,.
CASSELGQGRVGKAIGEQFF,TRBV25-1,TRBJ2-1,.
CASSSGRVYTEAFF,TRBV11-2,TRBJ1-1,.
CASSEMLGANPTPYGYTF,TRBV2,TRBJ1-2,.
CSVRVGGTYGYTF,TRBV29-1,TRBJ1-2,.
CASSSQGQSYEQYF,TRBV12-3/TRBV12-4,.,TRBD1
CASSQDPGDRVYGYTF,TRBV4-1,TRBJ1-2,TRBD1
CASSSSGDPFNEQFF,TRBV11-3,TRBJ2-1,.
CASSYLDNRAYNEQYF,TRBV6-2/TRBV6-3,.,.